Shown below are 9 T cell receptor beta chains from a single sample sequenced in a study of blood T cell repertoires in COVID-19. Method: immunoSEQ multiplex PCR; TCRdb's copy keeps in-frame clones and lacks some. The sample has some 510,000 clones; 85% to 90% are singletons. Sample: PBMCs or T cells enriched from blood (not recorded which). These receptors were collected from a woman aged 40 to 55 who had recovered from COVID-19.

In the case of this clone: The CDR3 ends on some other residue instead of the conserved phenylalanine or tryptophan, so this is likely a read error. The DNA is left out, because the CDR3 cannot be placed on it with certainty; the CDR3 is given as TCRdb lists it. The V call is TRBV3-1 (or the pseudogene TRBV3-2), the J call TRBJ1-6; TRBD1, the D gene given by the table, was not confirmed from the DNA. From germline, CDR1 is LGHDT and CDR2 YNNKEL (reference sequence). The CDR3 totals 13 residues, both ends included. The CDR3 reads CASSQVPTAPLVR.

The count of this clone is one. The chain has TRBV18 and TRBJ1-1; tentatively, D is TRBD1 (5 bases). This CDR3 spans 12 amino acids. Per germline, CDR1 KGHSH and CDR2 LQKENI. V was trimmed by 5 bases and J by 1 base, leaving 5 bases between them. CDR3 amino acids: CASSDRNTEAFF. DNA of the CDR3: TGTGCCAGCTCAGACAGGAACACTGAAGCTTTCTTT.

The chain is built from TRBV10-3 and TRBJ1-4; no definite D call. Germline CDR1 reads ENHRY; CDR2 reads SYGVKD. Trimming cost V 10 bases and J 4 bases, with 10 bases left between them. This CDR3 spans 12 amino acids. The CDR3 is CATSTRNEKLFF. CDR3 bases: TGTGCCACCTCAACACGTAATGAAAAACTGTTTTTT.

The J gene is TRBJ2-3, the V gene TRBV10-3; the D gene is possibly TRBD1 (5 bases). CDR3 length: 14 residues. Trimming shortened V by 7 bases and J by 0 bases, and 11 bases separated the two germline ends. CDR1 ENHRY and CDR2 SYGVKD come from the germline V gene. The CDR3 region is CAITDTSSTDTQYF. The DNA of the CDR3 is TGTGCCATCACGGACACCTCTAGCACAGATACGCAGTATTTT.

The rearrangement joins TRBV21-1 to TRBJ2-3; the D call TRBD2 from the table was never checked on the DNA. TRBV21-1 is recorded as a pseudogene. This CDR3 has 14 amino acids. CDR3 protein: CASSKNIGTDTQYF. The CDR3 bases are TGTGCCAGCAGCAAAAATATCGGGACAGATACGCAGTATTTT.

The chain combines TRBV27 with TRBJ1-5; possible D gene TRBD1, 5 bases. V lost 1 base to trimming and J lost 6 bases, with 13 bases between them. This CDR3 has 15 amino acids. The germline V gene has CDR1 MNHEY and CDR2 SMNVEV (reference sequence). The CDR3 loop is CASSLFGGMGQPQHF. CDR3 in DNA: TGTGCCAGCAGTTTATTCGGGGGGATGGGTCAGCCCCAGCATTTT.

The rearrangement links TRBV2 to TRBJ2-2, with a tentative D call TRBD1 (6 bases). In germline, CDR1 is SNHLY, CDR2 FYNNEI. The CDR3 has 15 residues. Trimming stripped 7 bases from V and 2 bases from J, with 14 bases between. In nucleotides, the CDR3 is TGTGCCAGCATGACTAACAGGGCTAACACCGGGGAGCTGTTTTTT. Its protein is CASMTNRANTGELFF. The full variable domain, rest sourced from reference TRBV2 and TRBJ2-2, is EPEVTQTPSHQVTQMGQEVILRCVPISNHLYFYWYRQILGQKVEFLVSFYNNEISEKSEIFDDQFSVERPDGSNFTLKIRSTKLEDSAMYFCASMTNRANTGELFFGEGSRLTVL.

This chain uses TRBV7-2 with TRBJ1-1, with a weak D call TRBD1 (5 bases). Trimming took off 2 bases at V and 8 bases at J, with 21 bases between the two ends. Germline values: CDR1 SGHTA, CDR2 FQGNSA. CDR3 length: 16 residues. CDR3: CASSLNTGNIGTEAFF. CDR3 bases: TGTGCCAGCAGCTTAAACACAGGAAATATAGGAACCGAAGCTTTCTTT. The full variable domain, with the rest looked up from reference TRBV7-2 and TRBJ1-1, is GAGVSQSPSNKVTEKGKDVELRCDPISGHTALYWYRQSLGQGLEFLIYFQGNSAPDKSGLPSDRFSAERTGGSVSTLTIQRTQQEDSAVYLCASSLNTGNIGTEAFFGQGTRLTVV.

The V gene is TRBV2, the J gene TRBJ1-1; no clear D gene. V shed 8 bases and J shed 3 bases, with 22 bases lying between them. CDR3 size: 16 residues. CDR1 is SNHLY, CDR2 FYNNEI, per germline. The DNA of the CDR3 is TGTGCCAGCTTTTCGTTAATTCTGGGCAGTCACACTGAAGCTTTCTTT. This sequence encodes CASFSLILGSHTEAFF.